This T cell receptor (beta chain) was documented in a study of blood T cells in healthy people across ages. Samples each had at least 5.5 micrograms of total RNA extracted. In its sample, this clonotype was seen a few times. The CDR3 is 13 amino acids. Germline V lookup: CDR1 DFQATT, CDR2 SNEGSKA (reference sequence). V was clipped by 5 bases and J by 4 bases, with 14 bases between them. Sample-barcoded 5' priming and a J-beta primer mix drove a second PCR of roughly 7 to 11 cycles. Each CDR3 protein is one row after TCRdb ran MiXCR on the 5' RACE reads. The sample comprises fewer than 1 million distinct CDR3 sequences, under 45% of which are singletons, and about 19% rests with the top ten.

The sample comprised blood. This chain uses TRBV20-1 with TRBJ2-5, with D perhaps given as TRBD1 or TRBD2 (6 bases each). The origin of this receptor is a man aged 60 to 69 in good health. In DNA form, the CDR3 reads TGCAGTGCTGGCGAGGGGGGAGGAGAGACCCAGTACTTC. This gives the protein CSAGEGGGETQYF.